One and the same sample provided the 15 T cell receptor beta chains below, sequenced in a study of vaccination effects on CD4 cells after COVID-19. Only in-frame clones appear in the TCRdb table, and some are missing; sequencing was by immunoSEQ multiplex PCR. The sample lists 75,000 to 100,000 clones, around four fifths occurring once. Pools of viral peptides were used by the ViraFEST assay to expand antigen-specific CD4+ T cells ahead of sequencing. The authors isolated CD4+ T cells after nine to eleven days of culture. Participants completed two doses of the BNT162b2 or mRNA-1273 vaccine. Their antigens are not known. Sequenced here: CD4+ T cells from PBMCs cultured with HCoV-OC43 spike peptides, sampled after COVID-19 vaccination. Subset meaning: HCoV-OC43 spike overlapping peptide pool stimulation. The receptors come from a human donor who received a COVID-19 vaccine.

The CDR3 DNA reads as TGTGCCACCAGTGATTTGCGGGGACAGATAAGCGAGCAGTTCTTC. It is translated as CATSDLRGQISEQFF. This rearrangement joins TRBV24-1 to TRBJ2-1, with 7 bases identical to TRBD1. V was clipped by 0 bases and J by 10 bases; unmatched bases: 8. The CDR3 has 15 amino acids. Germline values: CDR1 KGHDR, CDR2 SFDVKD.

CDR3 protein: CASSALGQGYHEQFF. CDR3 in DNA: TGTGCCAGCAGTGCTCTTGGACAGGGGTATCATGAGCAGTTCTTC. V and J are TRBV2 and TRBJ2-1, with 9 bases aligning to TRBD1. Unmatched junction bases numbered 9, after V lost 4 bases and J lost 8 bases. Germline values: CDR1 SNHLY, CDR2 FYNNEI. The CDR3 runs to 15 residues.

With regard to this clone: Different DNA sequences within this sample yield the same CDR3. The chain links TRBV9 to TRBJ1-1, with D unresolved. Trimming shortened V by 0 bases and J by 2 bases, and 8 bases separated the two germline ends. Germline CDR1 reads SGDLS; CDR2 reads YYNGEE. This CDR3 region has 14 residues. The CDR3 DNA is TGTGCCAGCAGCGTAGCACCAGAAAACACTGAAGCTTTCTTT. Its protein is CASSVAPENTEAFF.

Only a few counts were recorded for this clone. CDR3 loop: CASSLGGGYREKLFF. CDR3 nucleotide sequence: TGTGCCAGCAGCTTAGGTGGGGGCTACCGAGAAAAACTGTTTTTT. The V call is TRBV7-2, the J call TRBJ1-4; TRBD1 is a possible D gene (6 bases). With 1 base removed from V and 8 bases from J, the gap between germline ends came to 14 bases. Germline-derived CDR1 and CDR2 are SGHTA and FQGNSA. This CDR3 region has 15 residues.

This chain uses TRBV7-9 with TRBJ2-2, with a possible D match to TRBD1 (5 bases). Trimming took 10 bases from V and 0 from J, leaving 12 bases between them. This CDR3 has 14 amino acids. CDR1 and CDR2 from the germline V gene are SEHNR and FQNEAQ (reference sequence). CDR3 protein: CATDRFANTGELFF. The CDR3 coding sequence is TGTGCCACAGACAGATTCGCGAACACCGGGGAGCTGTTTTTT.

The rearrangement joins TRBV7-2 to TRBJ2-5; TRBD2 aligns across 8 bases. The CDR3 contains 16 residues. CDR1 SGHTA and CDR2 FQGNSA come from the germline V gene. J gave up 5 bases and V 5 bases, and 13 bases lay outside the gene matches. This chain's CDR3 is CASSLRIGLAVETQYF. DNA of the CDR3: TGTGCCAGCAGCCTGCGAATTGGACTAGCAGTGGAGACCCAGTACTTC.

Note on this clone: The same CDR3 can be traced to other DNA sequences in this sample. The chain has TRBV24-1 and TRBJ2-3, with TRBD1 matching over 7 bases. CDR3 length: 14 amino acids. V gave up 3 bases and J gave up 3 bases; unmatched junction bases: 2. Germline CDR1 and CDR2: KGHDR and SFDVKD. CDR3 in amino acids: CATSDPQGTDTQYF. The DNA for the CDR3 is TGTGCCACCAGTGATCCACAGGGGACAGATACGCAGTATTTT.

V usage is TRBV5-1 and J usage is TRBJ2-7; D not certain. V dropped 7 bases and J dropped 5 bases, with 16 bases sitting between them. CDR3 length equals 13 residues. Germline lookup yields CDR1 SGHRS and CDR2 YFSETQ. CDR3 in amino acids: CASYIEGRNEQYV. The CDR3, as DNA: TGCGCCAGCTACATTGAAGGGCGTAACGAGCAGTACGTC.

The chain couples TRBV6-5 to TRBJ2-3; 7 bases are a match to TRBD1. Germline V gene lookup returns CDR1 MNHEY and CDR2 SVGAGI. V was pared by 6 bases and J by 2 bases, with 5 bases of the junction left unmatched. The CDR3 is 14 amino acids. The chain's CDR3 is CASRRTGPTDTQYF. CDR3 DNA: TGTGCCAGCAGACGGACAGGACCCACAGATACGCAGTATTTT.

The rearrangement uses TRBV4-1 and TRBJ1-4; D not resolved. V was pared by 0 bases and J by 7 bases, with 12 bases between. The CDR3 length is 15 residues. The germline CDR1 and CDR2 sequences are MGHRA and YSYEKL. CDR3 nucleotides: TGCGCCAGCAGCCAAGATGGCGGACGAAGTGAAAAACTGTTTTTT. This translates into CASSQDGGRSEKLFF.

The rearrangement links TRBV10-2 to TRBJ1-3; D gene unclear. Trimming stripped 7 bases from V and 4 bases from J, with 11 bases between. Germline V lookup: CDR1 WSHSY, CDR2 SAAADI. This CDR3 contains 13 residues. CDR3 loop: CASMEGSGNTIYF. In DNA, the CDR3 is TGCGCCAGCATGGAGGGTTCCGGAAACACCATATATTTT.

Here the CDR3 reads CAEGGRDRRQPQHF. CDR3 nucleotides: TGTGCCGAGGGGGGCAGGGATAGAAGGCAGCCCCAGCATTTT. The rearrangement joins TRBV28 to TRBJ1-5, with D tentatively TRBD1 (6 bases). The CDR3 has 14 amino acids. In germline, CDR1 is MDHEN, CDR2 SYDVKM. Trimming took off 11 bases at V and 7 bases at J, with 21 bases between the two ends.

The genes are TRBV28 and TRBJ2-4; D call uncertain. The V end lost 6 bases, the J end lost 0 bases, and 12 bases lay between the germline ends. This CDR3 region has 15 residues. The germline CDR1 and CDR2 sequences are MDHEN and SYDVKM. The CDR3: CASSSGSLAKNIQYF. CDR3 nucleotide sequence: TGTGCCAGCAGCTCCGGGTCTCTAGCCAAAAACATTCAGTACTTC.

The chain couples TRBV28 to TRBJ2-3; possible D gene TRBD2, 7 bases. From germline, CDR1 is MDHEN and CDR2 SYDVKM. V shed 3 bases and J shed 4 bases, with 11 bases lying between them. This CDR3 has 14 residues. The CDR3, as DNA: TGTGCCAGCAGTTTTGGGGGGGCACCAGATACGCAGTATTTT. Translating it yields CASSFGGAPDTQYF.

This clone was observed once. DNA of the CDR3: TGTGCCAGCAGACCGGGCTCGGGACTAGCGGGGGGAGAAGGGCAAGAGACCCAGTACTTC. Residues: CASRPGSGLAGGEGQETQYF. This chain joins TRBV7-3 and TRBJ2-5; 15 nucleotides align to TRBD2. The CDR3 is made up of 20 amino acids. The V gene's germline CDR1 is SGHTA and CDR2 FQGTGA. V shed 6 bases, J shed 2 bases, and the junction held 16 bases outside the gene matches.